The following is a T cell receptor (beta chain) sequence with its context. The antigen remains undetermined. This sample was taken from a study of cytotoxic CD8 clonotypes in ibrutinib-treated CLL. Findings and limits, study-wide: Increased clonality at ibrutinib response gave way to a return toward baseline at progression.

Between the trimmed V and J ends, which lost 1 base and 2 bases, there was a span of 9 bases. The germline gives CDR1 MNHEY, CDR2 SVGAGI. This CDR3 contains 14 residues. Produced via immunoSEQ multiplex PCR; TCRdb's table is partial and in-frame only. The data hold over 200,000 clones, with 60% to 80% observed a single time. This TCR came from a human donor with chronic lymphocytic leukemia. The specimen comprised PBMCs, sampled after 12 months of ibrutinib treatment. The genes are TRBV6-5 and TRBJ2-7; a weak D match, TRBD2 (6 bases). CDR3 sequence reads: CASSYWSSAYEQYF. CDR3 nucleotide sequence: TGTGCCAGCAGTTACTGGTCTAGCGCCTACGAGCAGTACTTC.